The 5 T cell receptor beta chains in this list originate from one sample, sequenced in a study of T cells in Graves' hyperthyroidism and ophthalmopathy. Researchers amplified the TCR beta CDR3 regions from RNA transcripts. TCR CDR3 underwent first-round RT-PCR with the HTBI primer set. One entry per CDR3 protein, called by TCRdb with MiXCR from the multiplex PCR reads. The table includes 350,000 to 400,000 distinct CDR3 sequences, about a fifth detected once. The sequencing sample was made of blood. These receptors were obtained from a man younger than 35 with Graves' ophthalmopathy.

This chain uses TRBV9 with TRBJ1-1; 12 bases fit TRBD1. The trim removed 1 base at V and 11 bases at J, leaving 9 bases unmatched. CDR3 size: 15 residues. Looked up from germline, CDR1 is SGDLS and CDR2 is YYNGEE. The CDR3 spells CASSVTPGQGAGAFF. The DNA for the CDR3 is TGTGCCAGCAGCGTAACCCCGGGACAGGGGGCTGGGGCTTTCTTT.

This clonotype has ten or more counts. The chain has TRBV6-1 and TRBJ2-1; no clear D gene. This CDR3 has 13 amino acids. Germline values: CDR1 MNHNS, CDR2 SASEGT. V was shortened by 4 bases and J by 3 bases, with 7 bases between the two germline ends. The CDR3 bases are TGTGCCAGCAGTGGGAACAGCTACAATGAGCAGTTCTTC. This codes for CASSGNSYNEQFF.

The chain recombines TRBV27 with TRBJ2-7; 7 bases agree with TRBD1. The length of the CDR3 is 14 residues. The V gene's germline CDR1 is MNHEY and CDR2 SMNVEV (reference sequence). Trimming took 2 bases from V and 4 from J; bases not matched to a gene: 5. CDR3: CASSLKLQGYEQYF. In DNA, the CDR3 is TGTGCCAGCAGTTTAAAGTTACAGGGGTACGAGCAGTACTTC.

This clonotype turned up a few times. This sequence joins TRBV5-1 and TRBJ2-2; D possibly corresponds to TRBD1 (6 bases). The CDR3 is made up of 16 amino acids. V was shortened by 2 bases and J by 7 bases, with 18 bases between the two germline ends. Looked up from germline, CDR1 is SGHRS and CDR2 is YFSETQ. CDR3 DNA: TGCGCCAGCAGCTTTGCCGGGGACAATCGTCTCGGGGAGCTGTTTTTT. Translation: CASSFAGDNRLGELFF.

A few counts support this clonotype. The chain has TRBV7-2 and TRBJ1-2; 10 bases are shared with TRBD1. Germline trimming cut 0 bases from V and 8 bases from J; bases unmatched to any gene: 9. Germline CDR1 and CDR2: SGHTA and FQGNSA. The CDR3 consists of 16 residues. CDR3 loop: CASSLAMRDRGGGYTF. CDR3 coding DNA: TGTGCCAGCAGCTTAGCGATGCGGGACAGGGGTGGAGGCTACACCTTC.